The 26 T cell receptor beta chains reported below all come from one sample, sequenced in a study of cytomegalovirus exposure and HLA in healthy donors (dated by TCRdb to about 2017). Libraries were made using the immunoSEQ multiplex PCR assay. For the multiplex PCR, a mixture combining 60 forward primers for TCR Vbeta segments and 13 reverse primers for TCR Jbeta segments was used. TCRdb limited this immuneACCESS table to in-frame rearrangements with V and J called. A share of clones is missing; checked studies link under half to unresolved V genes, and the rest is unexplained. A total of some 130,000 clones appear in this sample, approximately 79% of them only once. Clones ranked in the top ten supply 1.1% of the sample. What was sequenced was PBMCs. These receptors originate from a male donor in good health and CMV-seronegative.

This clone appeared a few times. The CDR3 DNA reads as TGTGCCAGCAGTTACTCAGCAGGGTACAATCAGCCCCAGCATTTT. Amino acids: CASSYSAGYNQPQHF. This chain joins TRBV6-5 and TRBJ1-5, with a weak D call TRBD1 (5 bases). The CDR3 runs to 15 residues. V lost 0 bases and J 3 bases, leaving 9 bases between the germline ends. Germline V CDR1 and CDR2: MNHEY, SVGAGI.

This chain joins TRBV13 and TRBJ2-7, with 7 bases matching TRBD1. V dropped 1 base and J dropped 5; count of bases not matched to a gene: 8. Germline V lookup: CDR1 PRHDT, CDR2 FYEKMQ (reference sequence). The CDR3 length is 15 residues. CDR3 amino acids: CASSLVGGGLDEQYF. As DNA, the CDR3 is TGTGCCAGCAGCTTAGTAGGGGGCGGGCTGGACGAGCAGTACTTC. Full variable domain (missing parts from reference TRBV13 and TRBJ2-7): AAGVIQSPRHLIKEKRETATLKCYPIPRHDTVYWYQQGPGQDPQFLISFYEKMQSDKGSIPDRFSAQQFSDYHSELNMSSLELGDSALYFCASSLVGGGLDEQYFGPGTRLTVT.

This sequence joins TRBV25-1 and TRBJ2-2; the D gene is possibly TRBD2 (6 bases). Trimming pared 1 base from V and 4 bases from J, leaving 7 bases between. Germline V lookup: CDR1 MGHDK, CDR2 SYGVNS. This CDR3 has 14 amino acids. CDR3 in amino acids: CASSEWEVTGELFF. The CDR3 DNA sequence: TGTGCCAGCAGTGAATGGGAGGTCACCGGGGAGCTGTTTTTT.

The J gene is TRBJ2-7, the V gene TRBV5-4; 10 nucleotides agree with TRBD2. The germline gives CDR1 SGHNT, CDR2 YYREEE (reference sequence). The CDR3 covers 13 residues. The V gene end was trimmed by 8 bases and the J gene end by 5 bases; junction bases not matched to a gene: 7. CDR3 region: CASRLAGADEQYF. The CDR3 nucleotides are TGTGCCAGTCGTCTAGCGGGGGCGGACGAGCAGTACTTC.

V and J are TRBV6-5 and TRBJ1-2; TRBD1 aligns across 10 bases. The length of the CDR3 is 15 residues. The trim removed 5 bases at V and 4 bases at J, leaving 7 bases unmatched. The germline gives CDR1 MNHEY, CDR2 SVGAGI. CDR3 nucleotide sequence: TGTGCCAGCAGTACTCGGGACAGGGGATCCTATGGCTACACCTTC. Its translation is CASSTRDRGSYGYTF.

The chain has TRBV6-1 and TRBJ2-3, with D unresolved. The CDR3 consists of 14 residues. Germline V gene sequence: CDR1 MNHNS, CDR2 SASEGT. V lost 7 bases and J lost 2, with 13 bases in between. The CDR3 nucleotides read TGTGCCAGCACCAGACTGGGTGTCACAGATACGCAGTATTTT. Encoded protein: CASTRLGVTDTQYF.

The rearrangement links TRBV6-5 to TRBJ2-3; TRBD2 agrees at 11 bases. Germline V gene data show CDR1 as MNHEY and CDR2 as SVGAGI. This CDR3 has 16 amino acids. V trimming: 1 base; J trimming: 6 bases; junction bases outside the gene matches: 6. The DNA of the CDR3 is TGTGCCAGCAGTTACTATAGCGGGGGGGCCGGCGATACGCAGTATTTT. Amino acids: CASSYYSGGAGDTQYF.

CDR3 protein: CASSADRGREQYF. CDR3 in DNA: TGTGCCAGCAGCGCGGACAGGGGGAGAGAGCAGTACTTC. The chain joins TRBV7-2 to TRBJ2-7; 10 nucleotides agree with TRBD1. The germline V gene encodes CDR1 SGHTA and CDR2 FQGNSA. V shed 5 bases, J shed 7 bases, and the junction held 5 bases outside the gene matches. The CDR3 contains 13 residues.

This chain uses TRBV6-5 with TRBJ2-5; 10 bases map to TRBD2. The J call may be faulty, since TRBJ2-7 better matches the DNA end. Germline V lookup: CDR1 MNHEY, CDR2 SVGAGI. The CDR3 is 15 amino acids. The CDR3 protein is CASSLSGGPSYEQYF. The CDR3 DNA follows: TGTGCCAGCAGTCTTAGCGGGGGGCCGTCCTACGAGCAGTACTTC.

V gene TRBV5-6 combines with J gene TRBJ2-5; TRBD2 matches at 7 bases. The J call may be in error: the DNA end matches TRBJ2-7 better. In germline, CDR1 is SGHDT, CDR2 YYEEEE. The CDR3 is 14 amino acids. CDR3 sequence (DNA): TGTGCCAGCGATTGGGGGGGTAGCTCCTACGAGCAGTACTTC. Amino acid sequence: CASDWGGSSYEQYF.

This clone has just one count. This chain links TRBV13 with TRBJ2-7, with 7 bases matching TRBD1. The CDR3 has 14 amino acids. Germline V gene lookup returns CDR1 PRHDT and CDR2 FYEKMQ (reference sequence). J lost 0 bases, V lost 5 bases, and 4 bases had no gene match. CDR3 DNA: TGTGCCAGCAGCAGTTGGGACAGCTCCTACGAGCAGTACTTC. It is translated as CASSSWDSSYEQYF.

This clone has only a few counts. The gene calls are TRBV18 and TRBJ1-1; TRBD1 is a possible D gene (6 bases). CDR1 and CDR2 from the germline V gene are KGHSH and LQKENI. The ends were cut back, 3 bases at V and 0 bases at J, with 8 bases in the middle. The CDR3 extends over 14 amino acids. The CDR3: CASSPGAMNTEAFF. DNA of the CDR3: TGTGCCAGCTCACCGGGGGCCATGAACACTGAAGCTTTCTTT.

The chain combines TRBV14 with TRBJ2-5, with D uncertain. Germline CDR1 is SGHDN and CDR2 is FVKESK. The CDR3 loop spans 13 amino acids. Deletions cut 1 base from V and 5 bases from J, with 8 bases between. For the CDR3, the DNA is TGTGCCAGCAGCCAAGGCGGTGGCGAGACCCAGTACTTC. This translates into CASSQGGGETQYF.

The chain is built from TRBV27 and TRBJ2-5; 12 bases align to TRBD2. Germline assignment: CDR1 MNHEY and CDR2 SMNVEV (reference sequence). This CDR3 has 17 amino acids. The J segment lost 1 base and the V segment lost 4 bases, leaving 7 bases of the junction unmatched. The CDR3 DNA reads TGTGCCAGCAGTTCCTCAAGGACTAGCGGGGTCCAAGAGACCCAGTACTTC. Amino acids: CASSSSRTSGVQETQYF.

The genes are TRBV19 and TRBJ1-1, with a weak D call TRBD1 (5 bases). Germline V gene data show CDR1 as LNHDA and CDR2 as SQIVND (reference sequence). Trimming cost V 0 bases and J 0 bases, with 11 bases left between them. The CDR3 extends over 16 amino acids. The DNA for the CDR3 is TGTGCCAGTAGTATAGACAGGGAGGGAGTGAACACTGAAGCTTTCTTT. Encoded protein: CASSIDREGVNTEAFF.

This chain connects TRBV5-1 to TRBJ2-3; 16 bases fit TRBD2. The CDR3 is 17 amino acids. The junction had 2 bases not matched to a gene; V was cut back by 4 bases and J by 0 bases. Germline CDR1 reads SGHRS; CDR2 reads YFSETQ. The CDR3 region is CASSLGLAGGSTDTQYF. The CDR3 region has the DNA TGCGCCAGCAGCCTGGGACTAGCGGGGGGGAGCACAGATACGCAGTATTTT.

CDR3 nucleotides: TGTGCCAGCAGATCTCCAGCGGGGGGGCCGGAGACCCAGTACTTC. This encodes CASRSPAGGPETQYF. V gene TRBV5-4 combines with J gene TRBJ2-5; 10 bases are shared with TRBD2. The CDR3 extends over 15 amino acids. The J segment lost 5 bases and the V segment lost 5 bases, leaving 9 bases of the junction unmatched. Germline V gene data show CDR1 as SGHNT and CDR2 as YYREEE (reference sequence).

The J gene is TRBJ1-4, the V gene TRBV2, with 10 bases aligning to TRBD1. Trimming at V came to 6 bases and at J to 8 bases, leaving 15 bases not matched to a gene. This CDR3 has 17 amino acids. CDR1 is SNHLY and CDR2 is FYNNEI in the germline V gene. The CDR3 nucleotides read TGTGCCAGCAGCTCAATTCTGCCACCGGGACAGGGGGAAAAACTGTTTTTT. Translation gives CASSSILPPGQGEKLFF. Complete variable domain (other parts from reference TRBV2 and TRBJ1-4): EPEVTQTPSHQVTQMGQEVILRCVPISNHLYFYWYRQILGQKVEFLVSFYNNEISEKSEIFDDQFSVERPDGSNFTLKIRSTKLEDSAMYFCASSSILPPGQGEKLFFGSGTQLSVL.

The DNA of the CDR3 is TGTGCCAGCAGCCTAACCTCGTTAGAGCAGTACTTC. Amino acids: CASSLTSLEQYF. V is TRBV11-3 and J is TRBJ2-7, with D uncertain. The CDR3 consists of 12 residues. V shed 5 bases and J shed 7 bases, with 12 bases lying between them. Germline CDR1 and CDR2: SGHNT and YENEEA. The whole variable domain, filled in from reference TRBV11-3 and TRBJ2-7, reads EAGVVQSPRYKIIEKKQPVAFWCNPISGHNTLYWYLQNLGQGPELLIRYENEEAVDDSQLPKDRFSAERLKGVDSTLKIQPAELGDSAVYLCASSLTSLEQYFGPGTRLTVT.

The chain carries TRBV4-1 and TRBJ2-4; TRBD2 agrees at 14 bases. Germline V gene sequence: CDR1 MGHRA, CDR2 YSYEKL. The CDR3 covers 21 residues. J was trimmed by 1 base and V by 2 bases; bases with no gene match: 13. CDR3 nucleotide sequence: TGCGCCAGCAGCCAACTCGGAGGACTAGCGGGGGGAAGCCTGGCCAAAAACATTCAGTACTTC. Residues: CASSQLGGLAGGSLAKNIQYF.

This clone was detected a few times. The chain links TRBV5-6 to TRBJ2-2; 11 nucleotides agree with TRBD2. V was pared by 3 bases and J by 6 bases, with 1 base of the junction left unmatched. Per the germline V gene, CDR1 is SGHDT and CDR2 is YYEEEE. There are 14 residues in the CDR3. CDR3 loop: CASSWGLAAGELFF. CDR3 nucleotide sequence: TGTGCCAGCAGCTGGGGACTAGCGGCCGGGGAGCTGTTTTTT.

This sequence joins TRBV27 and TRBJ1-5, with unresolved D. V was cut by 4 bases and J by 1 base, with 14 bases left in between. Germline V gene data show CDR1 as MNHEY and CDR2 as SMNVEV (reference sequence). The CDR3 is 16 residues long. The CDR3 loop is CASSYSAGASNQPQHF. CDR3 coding DNA: TGTGCCAGCAGTTACAGTGCTGGTGCGAGCAATCAGCCCCAGCATTTT.

In its sample, this clone was seen once. V and J are TRBV18 and TRBJ1-6, with 9 bases fitting TRBD1. The CDR3 covers 17 residues. V trimming: 3 bases; J trimming: 7 bases; junction bases outside the gene matches: 10. CDR1 KGHSH and CDR2 LQKENI come from the germline V gene. CDR3 residues: CASSPSAGTGHNSPLHF. In DNA, the CDR3 is TGTGCCAGCTCACCCTCGGCCGGGACAGGGCACAATTCACCCCTCCACTTT.

V usage is TRBV4-3 and J usage is TRBJ2-3; TRBD2 aligns across 12 bases. The junction had 8 bases not matched to a gene; V was cut back by 1 base and J by 0 bases. Germline V lookup: CDR1 LGHNA, CDR2 YSLEER. This CDR3 comprises 19 residues. The CDR3 DNA is TGCGCCAGCAGCCAAGGACTAGCGGGGGTCCGAACTAGCACAGATACGCAGTATTTT. Amino acid sequence: CASSQGLAGVRTSTDTQYF.

The rearrangement uses TRBV6-5 and TRBJ1-2, with 7 bases lining up with TRBD1. V dropped 4 bases and J dropped 7; count of bases not matched to a gene: 9. The germline V gene encodes CDR1 MNHEY and CDR2 SVGAGI. The CDR3 length is 14 residues. CDR3 nucleotides: TGTGCCAGCAGTTTTGCGCAGGGGGTGACTGGCTACACCTTC. As protein: CASSFAQGVTGYTF.

The rearrangement joins TRBV14 to TRBJ2-1; a possible D gene is TRBD1 (6 bases). Trimming pared 6 bases from V and 3 bases from J, leaving 18 bases between. Germline loops: CDR1 SGHDN, CDR2 FVKESK. CDR3 length equals 16 residues. The CDR3 DNA follows: TGTGCCAGCAGGGAAGGGGGTCGGGGCTACTACAATGAGCAGTTCTTC. Translating gives CASREGGRGYYNEQFF.